The clone carrying this TCR beta chain appeared a single time. Antigen unknown. TCRdb's table, derived via immunoSEQ multiplex PCR, lists solely in-frame clones and lacks some. Of a few hundred thousand clones in the sample, nearly 95% were seen once. These data come from a study of brain T cells in children with intractable seizures. General study findings and limits: Viral specificity was inferred only from CDR3 similarity; HCMV serostatus was unknown. Pre- and post-surgery blood differed in depth, so pre-surgery absences may be undersampling.

The time point denotes: blood from clinic visit 5 months post-surgery; TSC patient then seizure free. Surgery cases with the highest brain T cell transcript signatures were chosen for sequencing. Patients received at least one anti-epileptic drug before surgery. The CDR3 is made up of 16 amino acids. Losses at the gene ends were 5 bases for V and 3 bases for J; bases not matched to a gene: 10. Germline loops: CDR1 SGHVS, CDR2 FQNEAQ. The sequencing here drew on peripheral blood, taken less than 6 months after surgery. The clonotype comes from a boy under three years old with tuberous sclerosis and intractable seizures. This sequence joins TRBV7-8 and TRBJ1-1, with 9 bases identical to TRBD1. This CDR3 reads CASSPPPWDRDTEAFF. Here the CDR3 DNA reads TGTGCCAGCAGCCCCCCCCCTTGGGACAGGGACACTGAAGCTTTCTTT.